The 31 T cell receptor beta chains below come from one sample, sequenced in a study of blood T cells in healthy people across ages. Then a second PCR, running roughly 7 to 11 cycles, was carried out with a sample-barcoded 5' primer and a J-beta primer mix. One entry per CDR3 protein, called by TCRdb with MiXCR from the 5' RACE reads. The table shows 600,000 to 650,000 distinct CDR3 sequences, with 58% occurring only once. Sequencing was done on a sample of blood. All receptors derive from a man in his 60s in good health.

The gene calls are TRBV3-1 and TRBJ2-3; a weak D match, TRBD2 (5 bases). The CDR3 runs to 18 residues. V shed 3 bases and J shed 1 base, with 20 bases lying between them. In germline, CDR1 is LGHDT, CDR2 YNNKEL (reference sequence). CDR3 region: CASSQLGASRLGTDTQYF. CDR3 bases: TGTGCCAGCAGCCAGCTGGGAGCTAGTCGGTTGGGCACAGATACGCAGTATTTT.

On this clonotype itself: A much larger clonotype is one base distant, so this may be a read error. The V gene is TRBV12-3 or TRBV12-4, the J gene TRBJ1-2; weak D call: TRBD1 (6 bases). This CDR3 region has 13 residues. The V end was cut by 6 bases, the J end by 2 bases, with 10 bases between. The CDR3: CASRSDSNYGYTF. Here the CDR3 DNA reads TGTGCCAGCAGGTCGGACAGCAACTATGGCTACACCTTC.

In this sample, this clonotype turned up a few times. This rearrangement joins TRBV19 to TRBJ2-7; D not certain. The V gene's germline CDR1 is LNHDA and CDR2 SQIVND (reference sequence). CDR3 size: 13 residues. The V end was cut by 9 bases, the J end by 0 bases, with 12 bases between. Here the CDR3 reads CASTHPSSYEQYF. CDR3 DNA sequence: TGTGCCAGCACACACCCGAGCTCCTACGAGCAGTACTTC.

The chain is built from TRBV3-1 and TRBJ1-1; the D is unclear. The germline V gene has CDR1 LGHDT and CDR2 YNNKEL (reference sequence). The CDR3 is 15 residues long. Trimming cost V 8 bases and J 0 bases, with 16 bases left between them. The CDR3 sequence: CASGPWTSVNTEAFF. Here the CDR3 DNA reads TGTGCCAGCGGCCCCTGGACTTCTGTGAACACTGAAGCTTTCTTT.

The rearrangement links TRBV20-1 to TRBJ2-7, with 8 bases fitting TRBD2. Matching the DNA end better, TRBJ2-5 makes the J call doubtful. Germline V gene sequence: CDR1 DFQATT, CDR2 SNEGSKA (reference sequence). The CDR3 has 14 residues. CDR3 nucleotide sequence: TGCAGTGCTGAGGAGGGACTAGTAGGAGAGACCCAGTACTTC. It specifies CSAEEGLVGETQYF.

In regard to this clonotype: Its ends do not fully match the called genes, so a read error is possible. The chain has TRBV4-2 and TRBJ2-2; perhaps D is TRBD1 or TRBD2 (5 bases each). Germline-derived CDR1 and CDR2 are LGHNA and YNFKEQ. CDR3 length: 14 amino acids. CDR3 DNA: TGTGCCAGCAGCCCTCGCGAGGACACCGGGGAGTTGTTTTTT. It encodes CASSPREDTGELFF.

This chain uses TRBV28 with TRBJ2-1; 12 bases map to TRBD1. The CDR3 has 16 amino acids. The V gene end was trimmed by 6 bases and the J gene end by 7 bases; junction bases not matched to a gene: 10. CDR1 and CDR2 (germline): MDHEN, SYDVKM. CDR3 DNA sequence: TGTGCCAGCAGATCTCCGGGACAGGGGGCGAGGAATGAGCAGTTCTTC. Protein: CASRSPGQGARNEQFF.

The genes are TRBV5-1 and TRBJ2-1; TRBD2 matches 8 bases. V gave up 2 bases and J gave up 5 bases; unmatched junction bases: 6. The CDR3 spans 15 residues. Germline V gene lookup returns CDR1 SGHRS and CDR2 YFSETQ. CDR3 residues: CASSFAGGENNEQFF. CDR3 in DNA: TGCGCCAGCAGCTTTGCCGGGGGGGAGAACAATGAGCAGTTCTTC.

The sample holds one count of this clonotype. The genes are TRBV7-2 and TRBJ2-3; 11 bases fit TRBD2. The CDR3 covers 15 residues. The J segment lost 6 bases and the V segment lost 2 bases, leaving 4 bases of the junction unmatched. The V gene's germline CDR1 is SGHTA and CDR2 FQGNSA. CDR3 in amino acids: CASSLRLAGLDTQYF. CDR3 bases: TGTGCCAGCAGCTTACGACTAGCGGGGCTGGATACGCAGTATTTT.

This chain uses TRBV20-1 with TRBJ1-5, with D tentatively TRBD1 (6 bases). The V gene's germline CDR1 is DFQATT and CDR2 SNEGSKA (reference sequence). V was clipped by 2 bases and J by 1 base, with 15 bases between them. The CDR3 is made up of 16 amino acids. CDR3 bases: TGCAGTGCTAGACGCAGGGGAGGTCTAAGCAATCAGCCCCAGCATTTT. It is translated as CSARRRGGLSNQPQHF.

V gene TRBV6-5 combines with J gene TRBJ1-5; a possible D gene is TRBD1 (5 bases). CDR3 size: 15 residues. CDR1 is MNHEY, CDR2 SVGAGI, per germline. Trimming shortened V by 7 bases and J by 2 bases, and 15 bases separated the two germline ends. The CDR3 loop is CASKQEGPGNQPQHF. CDR3 nucleotides: TGTGCCAGCAAACAGGAGGGGCCGGGCAATCAGCCCCAGCATTTT.

The chain has TRBV5-1 and TRBJ2-7; 9 nucleotides line up with TRBD1. J lost 3 bases, V lost 3 bases, and 10 bases had no gene match. The CDR3 contains 16 residues. Germline CDR1 is SGHRS and CDR2 is YFSETQ. DNA of the CDR3: TGCGCCAGCAGCTATTCCACAGGGGGCGCTTTCTACGAGCAGTACTTC. This gives the protein CASSYSTGGAFYEQYF.

The chain combines TRBV5-1 with TRBJ2-5; 9 bases agree with TRBD2. With 4 bases clipped from V and 2 bases from J, the junction kept 6 bases outside the gene matches. The CDR3 is made up of 15 amino acids. Per the germline V gene, CDR1 is SGHRS and CDR2 is YFSETQ. The CDR3 DNA sequence: TGCGCCAGCAGCCCGGGACTAGCTATACAAGAGACCCAGTACTTC. Its translation is CASSPGLAIQETQYF. Looking up the rest from reference TRBV5-1 and TRBJ2-5 gives the full variable domain: KAGVTQTPRYLIKTRGQQVTLSCSPISGHRSVSWYQQTPGQGLQFLFEYFSETQRNKGNFPGRFSGRQFSNSRSEMNVSTLELGDSALYLCASSPGLAIQETQYFGPGTRLLVL.

This sequence joins TRBV10-3 and TRBJ2-1, with a tentative D call TRBD2 (7 bases). Germline V gives CDR1 ENHRY, CDR2 SYGVKD. The ends were cut back, 4 bases at V and 4 bases at J, with 14 bases in the middle. The CDR3 has 15 amino acids. The CDR3 DNA reads TGTGCCATCAGTGGGCCCGGGGGGCGGTACAATGAGCAGTTCTTC. Protein: CAISGPGGRYNEQFF.

This clonotype was observed a single time. The chain has TRBV6-1 and TRBJ1-6; the D is unclear. Germline V lookup: CDR1 MNHNS, CDR2 SASEGT. The CDR3 contains 11 residues. The V gene lost 2 bases and the J gene lost 10 bases, with 3 bases spanning the gap. The CDR3 DNA reads TGTGCCAGCAGTGAATTCTCACCCCTCCACTTT. Protein product: CASSEFSPLHF.

V gene TRBV6-5 combines with J gene TRBJ2-5, with D perhaps TRBD1 or TRBD2 (5 bases each). The CDR3 extends over 15 amino acids. Germline V gene data show CDR1 as MNHEY and CDR2 as SVGAGI. Trimming shortened V by 2 bases and J by 1 base, and 11 bases separated the two germline ends. This CDR3 is CASSYLGDRQETQYF. CDR3 sequence (DNA): TGTGCCAGCAGTTACCTGGGGGACCGCCAAGAGACCCAGTACTTC.

The CDR3 spells CASSQYSANYGYTF. In DNA, the CDR3 is TGCGCCAGCAGCCAATACAGTGCAAACTATGGCTACACCTTC. This sequence joins TRBV4-1 and TRBJ1-2; D gene ambiguous. The CDR3 runs to 14 residues. V was cut by 2 bases and J by 2 bases, with 9 bases left in between. Looked up from germline, CDR1 is MGHRA and CDR2 is YSYEKL.

The chain has TRBV24-1 and TRBJ2-5, with TRBD1 matching over 9 bases. The length of the CDR3 is 15 residues. Per germline, CDR1 KGHDR and CDR2 SFDVKD. J gave up 4 bases and V 3 bases, and 5 bases lay outside the gene matches. CDR3 region: CATSDNRGRRETQYF. The CDR3 coding sequence is TGTGCCACCAGTGATAACAGGGGGCGTAGAGAGACCCAGTACTTC.

This clonotype was recorded once. The chain uses TRBV6-2 or TRBV6-3 and TRBJ1-2, with no clear D. The length of the CDR3 is 11 residues. CDR1 is MNHEY, CDR2 SVGEGT, per germline. V was pared by 6 bases and J by 4 bases, with 6 bases between. CDR3 DNA sequence: TGTGCCAGCAGAACACGCTATGGCTACACCTTC. Translation gives CASRTRYGYTF.

This chain links TRBV4-1 with TRBJ1-6, with TRBD1 identical over 10 bases. Germline CDR1 MGHRA, CDR2 YSYEKL. The CDR3 has 17 amino acids. The trim removed 2 bases at V and 0 bases at J, leaving 1 base unmatched. The DNA of the CDR3 is TGCGCCAGCAGCCAACGGACAGGGGGCTCCTATAATTCACCCCTCCACTTT. It yields the protein CASSQRTGGSYNSPLHF.

The J gene is TRBJ2-7, the V gene TRBV20-1; 13 bases match TRBD2. The germline gives CDR1 DFQATT, CDR2 SNEGSKA (reference sequence). V trimming: 4 bases; J trimming: 7 bases; junction bases outside the gene matches: 7. The CDR3 has 14 amino acids. CDR3 nucleotide sequence: TGCAGTGCTAAGGGGACTAGCGGGGTTGAGGAGCAGTACTTC. It encodes CSAKGTSGVEEQYF.

This clonotype was seen many times. The chain combines TRBV20-1 with TRBJ1-4; D is unclear. Trimming removed 3 bases from V and 8 bases from J, with 16 bases in between. This CDR3 region has 14 residues. Germline V gives CDR1 DFQATT, CDR2 SNEGSKA (reference sequence). CDR3 DNA: TGCAGTGCTAGGGCCGTCGGTGGGAAGGAAAAACTGTTTTTT. It encodes CSARAVGGKEKLFF.

V and J are TRBV12-3 or TRBV12-4 and TRBJ2-3, with D unresolved. V lost 3 bases and J 10 bases, leaving 20 bases between the germline ends. CDR3 length: 15 amino acids. CDR3 nucleotide sequence: TGTGCCAGCAGTTTTTCGCGAGTCCCTGGGGATGCGCAGTATTTT. As protein: CASSFSRVPGDAQYF.

The genes are TRBV5-1 and TRBJ1-6, with TRBD1 as a possible D gene (5 bases). This CDR3 has 16 residues. Germline CDR1 is SGHRS and CDR2 is YFSETQ. V was pared by 0 bases and J by 8 bases, with 15 bases between. The CDR3 is CASSLVAGTQDSPLHF. CDR3 DNA: TGCGCCAGCAGCTTGGTTGCCGGGACTCAGGATTCACCCCTCCACTTT.

This clonotype has more than one count but fewer than ten. The rearrangement links TRBV15 to TRBJ2-7; no clear D. Germline V gene lookup returns CDR1 LNHNV and CDR2 YYDKDF (reference sequence). The CDR3 is made up of 13 amino acids. V was pared by 5 bases and J by 1 base, with 9 bases between. CDR3 nucleotides: TGTGCCACCAGCGGTATTTTGTCCTACGAGCAGTACTTC. Its translation is CATSGILSYEQYF. Using reference TRBV15 and TRBJ2-7 for the parts outside the CDR3, the full variable domain is DAMVIQNPRYQVTQFGKPVTLSCSQTLNHNVMYWYQQKSSQAPKLLFHYYDKDFNNEADTPDNFQSRRPNTSFCFLDIRSPGLGDTAMYLCATSGILSYEQYFGPGTRLTVT.

As for this clonotype: One end of the junction varies from germline; a read error may be responsible. The genes are TRBV29-1 and TRBJ1-2; 8 nucleotides agree with TRBD1. The CDR3 contains 13 residues. From germline, CDR1 is SQVTM and CDR2 ANQGSEA. The CDR3 nucleotides read TGCAGCGTTGATACAGGGGGTACGGGGGGCTACATCTTC. Its protein is CSVDTGGTGGYIF.

The chain couples TRBV4-1 to TRBJ2-4, with D possibly TRBD1 on 5 matching bases. V lost 8 bases and J 3 bases, leaving 14 bases between the germline ends. Per germline, CDR1 MGHRA and CDR2 YSYEKL. The CDR3 is 14 residues long. The CDR3 coding sequence is TGCGCCAGCGCCCTGGGGCCCGGCAAAAACATTCAGTACTTC. Translating it yields CASALGPGKNIQYF.

This clonotype was seen once. J is TRBJ2-3 and V is TRBV20-1, with 10 positions matching TRBD1. With 6 bases clipped from V and 6 bases from J, the junction kept 9 bases outside the gene matches. The CDR3 totals 14 residues. Germline V CDR1 and CDR2: DFQATT, SNEGSKA (reference sequence). CDR3: CSAIPPTGGDTQYF. CDR3 nucleotides: TGCAGTGCCATCCCCCCGACAGGGGGCGATACGCAGTATTTT.

This clonotype was recorded a few times. This rearrangement joins TRBV7-2 to TRBJ2-5, with 9 bases matching TRBD2. The CDR3 contains 15 residues. Looked up from germline, CDR1 is SGHTA and CDR2 is FQGNSA. The V gene end was trimmed by 5 bases and the J gene end by 1 base; junction bases not matched to a gene: 5. CDR3 DNA sequence: TGTGCCAGCAGCCGAAGCGGGGGGCCCCAAGAGACCCAGTACTTC. Translation: CASSRSGGPQETQYF.

J is TRBJ1-2 and V is TRBV10-3, with D hard to call. Germline V gene lookup returns CDR1 ENHRY and CDR2 SYGVKD. This CDR3 comprises 15 residues. V was pared by 3 bases and J by 2 bases, with 13 bases between. The CDR3 is CAISEVSPINYGYTF. As DNA, the CDR3 is TGTGCCATCAGTGAAGTAAGCCCTATAAACTATGGCTACACCTTC.

The chain combines TRBV28 with TRBJ2-4; D is undetermined. This CDR3 comprises 16 residues. Trimming left V 7 bases short and J 1 base short, with 17 bases between. Germline assignment: CDR1 MDHEN and CDR2 SYDVKM. CDR3 nucleotides: TGTGCCAGCACCACCCCCTCGGGTAGCGCCAAAAACATTCAGTACTTC. Protein product: CASTTPSGSAKNIQYF.